Here is one T cell receptor beta chain with its context. In the authors' workflow: Reference gene primer amplification yielded estimated nucleated cell counts. Produced via immunoSEQ multiplex PCR; TCRdb's table is partial and in-frame only. The V and J calls and the clone size are those of that table, but D and trimming were determined from the DNA. The sample comprises around 80,000 clones, about four fifths of which are singletons, and around 12% rests with the top ten. Trimming at V came to 3 bases and at J to 9 bases, leaving 11 bases not matched to a gene. The CDR3 loop spans 16 amino acids. Per the germline V gene, CDR1 is KGHDR and CDR2 is SFDVKD. This sample is drawn from a study of blood T cell repertoires in COVID-19. Whole-study context: Spain, Italy and the United States supplied samples that represented acute and convalescent COVID-19.

Sequencing was done on a sample of peripheral blood. The sequence was obtained from a man at least 80 years old with acute or convalescent COVID-19. The chain has TRBV24-1 and TRBJ2-1, with 9 bases aligning to TRBD1. The DNA of the CDR3 is TGTGCCACCAGTGATCCGACCGGGACAGGGTCGATTGAGCAGTTCTTC. Translation: CATSDPTGTGSIEQFF.